The 23 T cell receptor beta chains given below trace back to one sample, sequenced in a study of CD8 T cells in ankylosing spondylitis. TCRdb re-analysed the 5' RACE reads in MiXCR, keeping a single row per CDR3 protein. The sample carries about 360,000 distinct CDR3 sequences, 20% to 25% recorded once. The sequenced sample consisted of blood, either unsorted or a sorted T cell fraction (not recorded which). Every receptor here comes from a male donor with ankylosing spondylitis or in good health (not recorded which).

This clonotype was detected many times. This chain links TRBV20-1 with TRBJ2-7; D not certain. CDR1 is DFQATT and CDR2 is SNEGSKA in the germline V gene (reference sequence). The V end lost 1 base, the J end lost 2 bases, and 12 bases lay between the germline ends. This CDR3 region has 14 residues. The CDR3 loop is CSARALTRTYEQYF. In DNA form, the CDR3 reads TGCAGTGCTAGAGCTTTGACACGGACCTACGAGCAGTACTTC.

This chain connects TRBV20-1 to TRBJ2-1; 8 bases line up with TRBD2. CDR3 length: 16 residues. Per the germline V gene, CDR1 is DFQATT and CDR2 is SNEGSKA (reference sequence). With 0 bases clipped from V and 5 bases from J, the junction kept 9 bases outside the gene matches. CDR3 amino acids: CSARDPVGGGNNEQFF. Here the CDR3 DNA reads TGCAGTGCTAGAGATCCGGTCGGCGGGGGGAACAATGAGCAGTTCTTC.

This clonotype has only a few counts. V is TRBV5-1 and J is TRBJ1-1; tentative D call: TRBD1 (6 bases). Germline CDR1 SGHRS, CDR2 YFSETQ. The V and J ends lost 2 bases and 2 bases respectively, with 13 bases between them. This CDR3 is 15 amino acids long. The CDR3 loop is CASSFYRAPNTEAFF. Here the CDR3 DNA reads TGCGCCAGCAGCTTTTACAGGGCTCCAAACACTGAAGCTTTCTTT.

This clonotype was picked up a small number of times. The genes are TRBV24-1 and TRBJ2-2, with 8 bases lining up with TRBD1. The CDR3 is made up of 16 amino acids. Germline CDR1 KGHDR, CDR2 SFDVKD. Germline trimming cut 1 base from V and 7 bases from J; bases unmatched to any gene: 7. The CDR3 region is CATSDFGQGGVGELFF. Written as DNA, the CDR3 is TGTGCCACCAGTGATTTTGGACAGGGTGGAGTCGGGGAGCTGTTTTTT.

A few counts support this clonotype. The chain employs TRBV29-1 and TRBJ2-3; 7 nucleotides line up with TRBD2. Looked up from germline, CDR1 is SQVTM and CDR2 is ANQGSEA. CDR3 length: 16 residues. With 0 bases clipped from V and 1 base from J, the junction kept 7 bases outside the gene matches. The CDR3 sequence: CSVEDERGVGTDTQYF. Written as DNA, the CDR3 is TGCAGCGTTGAAGATGAACGGGGGGTCGGCACAGATACGCAGTATTTT.

This clonotype was counted between two and nine times. This chain joins TRBV25-1 and TRBJ2-2; D not certain. CDR1 and CDR2 from the germline V gene are MGHDK and SYGVNS. The V end lost 6 bases, the J end lost 6 bases, and 8 bases lay between the germline ends. The CDR3 extends over 12 amino acids. The CDR3 loop reads CASRPIAGELFF. CDR3 in DNA: TGTGCCAGCAGACCGATAGCCGGGGAGCTGTTTTTT.

The V and J genes are TRBV27 and TRBJ2-7, with TRBD1 matching 9 bases. The CDR3 is made up of 18 amino acids. Germline trimming cut 5 bases from V and 3 bases from J; bases unmatched to any gene: 17. In germline, CDR1 is MNHEY, CDR2 SMNVEV (reference sequence). The CDR3 sequence is CASSPNAVQGAKLYEQYF. The CDR3 DNA reads as TGTGCCAGCAGTCCAAACGCCGTACAGGGGGCAAAGCTCTACGAGCAGTACTTC.

In its sample, this clonotype was seen a few times. The V gene is TRBV6-4, the J gene TRBJ2-3; TRBD2 matches at 13 bases. From germline, CDR1 is MRHNA and CDR2 SNTAGT. The V segment lost 5 bases and the J segment 4 bases; nucleotides outside the gene matches: 3. The CDR3 consists of 15 residues. CDR3 loop: CASSTSGGAPDTQYF. CDR3 sequence (DNA): TGTGCCAGCAGTACTAGCGGGGGGGCCCCAGATACGCAGTATTTT.

This clonotype has just a few counts. Here the CDR3 reads CASSTPQNLNTEAFF. The CDR3 nucleotides read TGTGCCAGCAGCACACCGCAGAACCTGAACACTGAAGCTTTCTTT. This chain links TRBV7-9 with TRBJ1-1; D is uncertain. The CDR3 is made up of 15 amino acids. The V gene lost 5 bases and the J gene lost 0 bases, with 13 bases spanning the gap. The V gene's germline CDR1 is SEHNR and CDR2 FQNEAQ (reference sequence).

The genes are TRBV21-1 and TRBJ2-7; the listed D gene, TRBD1, was not tested against the DNA. TRBV21-1 is labeled a pseudogene. This CDR3 is built from 16 residues. The chain's CDR3 is CASSGGGTVRTYEQYF. For the CDR3, the DNA is TGTGCCAGCAGCGGGGGAGGGACAGTCCGAACCTACGAGCAGTACTTC.

This clonotype was observed a few times. The chain recombines TRBV7-9 with TRBJ2-6; possibly TRBD2 for D (6 bases). Trimming shortened V by 5 bases and J by 0 bases, and 14 bases separated the two germline ends. The CDR3 sequence is 17 residues long. Per germline, CDR1 SEHNR and CDR2 FQNEAQ (reference sequence). This CDR3 reads CASSHETGSSGANVLTF. The CDR3 nucleotides are TGTGCCAGCAGCCACGAGACCGGGAGCTCTGGGGCCAACGTCCTGACTTTC.

In this sample, this clonotype turned up a few times. The chain combines TRBV7-8 with TRBJ2-5; the D is unclear. Per germline, CDR1 SGHVS and CDR2 FQNEAQ. The CDR3 is 13 residues long. The ends were cut back, 7 bases at V and 2 bases at J, with 11 bases in the middle. This CDR3 reads CASKHGVQETQYF. In nucleotides, the CDR3 is TGTGCCAGCAAACATGGTGTACAAGAGACCCAGTACTTC.

This chain links TRBV5-1 with TRBJ2-3; the D is unclear. The V end lost 7 bases, the J end lost 3 bases, and 6 bases lay between the germline ends. The CDR3 is 11 residues long. Germline V gene lookup returns CDR1 SGHRS and CDR2 YFSETQ. The CDR3 protein is CASGFTDTQYF. In DNA, the CDR3 is TGCGCCAGCGGGTTTACAGATACGCAGTATTTT. The full variable domain, completed using reference TRBV5-1 and TRBJ2-3, is KAGVTQTPRYLIKTRGQQVTLSCSPISGHRSVSWYQQTPGQGLQFLFEYFSETQRNKGNFPGRFSGRQFSNSRSEMNVSTLELGDSALYLCASGFTDTQYFGPGTRLTVL.

The genes are TRBV7-9 and TRBJ2-7, with 7 bases that match TRBD1. The CDR3 runs 14 residues. Germline V gives CDR1 SEHNR, CDR2 FQNEAQ (reference sequence). V lost 10 bases, J lost 2 bases, and 11 bases stayed unmatched. CDR3 nucleotides: TGTGCCACCCAAGACCGGACAGGCGCCTACGAGCAGTACTTC. The encoded protein is CATQDRTGAYEQYF.

The chain combines TRBV19 with TRBJ2-1; D is uncertain. This CDR3 is 13 amino acids long. CDR1 and CDR2 from the germline V gene are LNHDA and SQIVND (reference sequence). The ends were cut back, 3 bases at V and 6 bases at J, with 9 bases in the middle. CDR3 loop: CASSIGRANEQFF. CDR3 in DNA: TGTGCCAGTAGTATTGGTAGAGCCAATGAGCAGTTCTTC.

For this clonotype: With a much larger clone just one base away, this may be a read error. CDR3 residues: CASGYSWDGEAFF. For the CDR3, the DNA is TGTGCCAGCGGTTACTCATGGGACGGTGAAGCTTTCTTT. The chain has TRBV6-6 and TRBJ1-1; TRBD1 is a possible D gene (5 bases). This CDR3 region has 13 residues. Germline V gene lookup returns CDR1 MNHNY and CDR2 SVGAGI (reference sequence).

This clonotype has more than one count but fewer than ten. The chain combines TRBV28 with TRBJ2-5; 9 nucleotides match TRBD2. The CDR3 has 16 amino acids. Trimming removed 3 bases from V and 2 bases from J; junction bases left unmatched: 7. Germline CDR1 MDHEN, CDR2 SYDVKM. CDR3 sequence reads: CASSLWSSGGQETQYF. The CDR3 DNA sequence: TGTGCCAGCAGTTTGTGGAGCAGCGGGGGGCAAGAGACCCAGTACTTC. Filled out from reference TRBV28 and TRBJ2-5, the complete variable domain reads DVKVTQSSRYLVKRTGEKVFLECVQDMDHENMFWYRQDPGLGLRLIYFSYDVKMKEKGDIPEGYSVSREKKERFSLILESASTNQTSMYLCASSLWSSGGQETQYFGPGTRLLVL.

The chain links TRBV2 to TRBJ2-3; TRBD2 matches at 12 bases. V trimming: 6 bases; J trimming: 0 bases; junction bases outside the gene matches: 13. CDR1 is SNHLY, CDR2 FYNNEI, per germline. CDR3 length: 19 amino acids. CDR3 DNA sequence: TGTGCCAGCAGCCTCTCAAGGGCTAGCGGGGGGGCAAGCACAGATACGCAGTATTTT. Translating gives CASSLSRASGGASTDTQYF.

This clonotype came up a few times. This chain uses TRBV25-1 with TRBJ2-7, with 11 bases fitting TRBD1. In germline, CDR1 is MGHDK, CDR2 SYGVNS. J was trimmed by 7 bases and V by 2 bases; bases with no gene match: 13. The CDR3 consists of 17 residues. The CDR3 bases are TGTGCCAGCAGTGAACCCGGACAGGGGGCGCCCCATGGGGAGCAGTACTTC. Translating gives CASSEPGQGAPHGEQYF.

This rearrangement joins TRBV6-5 to TRBJ2-3, with 8 bases that match TRBD1. The CDR3 contains 16 residues. V was clipped by 6 bases and J by 6 bases; unmatched bases: 14. Germline V gene sequence: CDR1 MNHEY, CDR2 SVGAGI. CDR3 amino acids: CASSRTDRDPADTQYF. In nucleotides, the CDR3 is TGTGCCAGCAGCAGAACGGACAGGGACCCCGCGGATACGCAGTATTTT.

In this sample, this clonotype turned up many times. The gene calls are TRBV29-1 and TRBJ2-7; TRBD1 or TRBD2 may be the D gene (5 bases each). The CDR3 contains 11 residues. V was trimmed by 6 bases and J by 3 bases, leaving 9 bases between them. The V gene's germline CDR1 is SQVTM and CDR2 ANQGSEA. This CDR3 is CSVRDGYEQYF. The CDR3 DNA reads as TGCAGCGTGAGGGACGGCTACGAGCAGTACTTC.

This clonotype was counted many times. The junction departs from the called germline gene at one end, perhaps through a read error. This chain uses TRBV5-5 with TRBJ2-1; D might be TRBD1 or TRBD2, each matching 5 bases. The CDR3 is 14 residues long. Germline loops: CDR1 SGHKS, CDR2 YYEKEE (reference sequence). The DNA for the CDR3 is TGCGCCAGCAGCTTCGGGACGGGATACAATGAGCAGTTCTTC. This encodes CASSFGTGYNEQFF.

The chain has TRBV6-5 and TRBJ2-5; a weak D match, TRBD2 (6 bases). CDR3 length: 15 residues. Looked up from germline, CDR1 is MNHEY and CDR2 is SVGAGI. V lost 0 bases to trimming and J lost 4 bases, with 12 bases between them. CDR3 in amino acids: CASSYSGGTSETQYF. The CDR3 DNA reads TGTGCCAGCAGTTACTCTGGGGGGACCTCAGAGACCCAGTACTTC.